Reported below is one T cell receptor beta chain. Its target is unknown. This specimen comes from a study of shared clonotypes between healthy human individuals. General observations from the study: Memory subsets had estimated richness that was generally smaller than that of naive subsets. Only blood was sampled, and tissue TCR repertoires likely differ from blood ones. Depth of sequencing was expected to influence donor clonotype sharing.

Here immunoSEQ multiplex PCR was the method, and the copy in TCRdb shows in-frame clones only, minus some. Of about 600,000 clones listed, around 95% are singletons. The CDR3 runs to 15 residues. Per the germline V gene, CDR1 is SEHNR and CDR2 is FQNEAQ (reference sequence). The V gene end was trimmed by 4 bases and the J gene end by 2 bases; junction bases not matched to a gene: 3. CD45RO-negative cells were positively selected for CCR7, leaving out terminally differentiated effector memory CD45RA+ cells. This receptor was obtained from a woman aged 25 to 39 in good health. This sequence joins TRBV7-9 and TRBJ2-1, with 9 bases identical to TRBD1. Sequencing was done on a sample of naive CD8+ T cells sorted from blood. CDR3 in DNA: TGTGCCAGCAGCTCTACAGGGGGCGCCTACAATGAGCAGTTCTTC. Its translation: CASSSTGGAYNEQFF.